The rows below give T cell receptor beta chains drawn from one sample of a study of T cell changes during pregnancy in multiple sclerosis. Sequencing used immunoSEQ multiplex PCR; TCRdb keeps in-frame clones, though not all of them. The data hold approximately 70,000 clones, with over 85% observed a single time. Sequenced here: peripheral blood, sampled in the third trimester of pregnancy. The receptors derive from a female donor with multiple sclerosis, enrolled in a pregnancy study. The CDR3 runs from the conserved cysteine through the conserved F or W. Each record gives: J gene, D gene, V gene, clone size, CDR3 protein, CDR3 DNA. D genes are given only for firm matches. Part of the rows lack a size; the others show once, few, many or a class for expanded clones.

j_call: TRBJ2-1
d_call: .
v_call: TRBV18
clone_size: few
cdr3_aa: CASSPRESSYNEQFF
cdr3_nt: TGTGCCAGCTCACCTCGGGAGAGCTCCTACAATGAGCAGTTCTTC

j_call: TRBJ2-3
d_call: TRBD1
v_call: TRBV28
clone_size: .
cdr3_aa: CASSSTGTAISTDTQYF
cdr3_nt: TGTGCCAGCAGTTCTACCGGGACAGCGATTAGCACAGATACGCAGTATTTT

j_call: TRBJ2-7
d_call: TRBD1
v_call: TRBV18
clone_size: .
cdr3_aa: CASSRRDRDAEQYF
cdr3_nt: TGTGCCAGCTCACGCAGGGACAGGGATGCCGAGCAGTACTTC

j_call: TRBJ1-2
d_call: TRBD1
v_call: TRBV19
clone_size: .
cdr3_aa: CASSGQENYGYTF
cdr3_nt: TGTGCCAGTAGTGGACAGGAGAACTATGGCTACACCTTC

j_call: TRBJ2-2
d_call: .
v_call: TRBV19
clone_size: .
cdr3_aa: CASITQGNTGELFF
cdr3_nt: TGTGCCAGTATAACGCAGGGAAACACCGGGGAGCTGTTTTTT

j_call: TRBJ2-7
d_call: TRBD2
v_call: TRBV6-4
clone_size: .
cdr3_aa: CASSSSSAREPSGEQYF
cdr3_nt: TGTGCCAGCAGCTCCTCGAGCGCGCGGGAGCCTTCCGGCGAGCAGTACTTC

j_call: TRBJ2-7
d_call: .
v_call: TRBV11-3
clone_size: .
cdr3_aa: CASSLEEGSYEQYF
cdr3_nt: TGTGCCAGCAGCTTAGAGGAGGGTTCCTACGAGCAGTACTTC

j_call: TRBJ2-5
d_call: TRBD2
v_call: TRBV9
clone_size: .
cdr3_aa: CASSPGTSGEETQYF
cdr3_nt: TGTGCCAGCAGCCCGGGGACTAGCGGGGAAGAGACCCAGTACTTC

j_call: TRBJ1-2
d_call: TRBD1
v_call: TRBV4-3
clone_size: .
cdr3_aa: CASSPQRGQGGHGYTF
cdr3_nt: TGCGCCAGCAGCCCTCAAAGGGGACAGGGTGGCCATGGCTACACCTTC

j_call: TRBJ2-3
d_call: TRBD1
v_call: TRBV25-1
clone_size: .
cdr3_aa: CASSETPARGTDTQYF
cdr3_nt: TGTGCCAGCAGTGAAACCCCTGCCAGGGGGACAGATACGCAGTATTTT

j_call: TRBJ2-1
d_call: TRBD2
v_call: TRBV11-3
clone_size: .
cdr3_aa: CASSSSTSGIYNEQFF
cdr3_nt: TGTGCCAGCAGCTCCTCGACTAGCGGGATCTACAATGAGCAGTTCTTC

j_call: TRBJ1-2
d_call: TRBD1
v_call: TRBV28
clone_size: .
cdr3_aa: CASRPGDRVGYGYTF
cdr3_nt: TGTGCCAGCAGACCAGGCGACAGGGTGGGCTATGGCTACACCTTC

j_call: TRBJ1-2
d_call: .
v_call: TRBV7-2
clone_size: .
cdr3_aa: CASSYYREVYGYTF
cdr3_nt: TGTGCCAGCAGTTATTACCGGGAAGTCTATGGCTACACCTTC

j_call: TRBJ1-2
d_call: TRBD1
v_call: TRBV30
clone_size: few
cdr3_aa: CAWSRVDRLAYGYTF
cdr3_nt: TGTGCCTGGAGTAGGGTGGACAGGCTTGCCTATGGCTACACCTTC

j_call: TRBJ2-1
d_call: TRBD1
v_call: TRBV4-1
clone_size: .
cdr3_aa: CASSQQPGQGPHEQFF
cdr3_nt: TGCGCCAGCAGCCAACAACCGGGACAGGGCCCCCATGAGCAGTTCTTC

j_call: TRBJ1-4
d_call: .
v_call: TRBV5-4
clone_size: .
cdr3_aa: CASSASGTKGFEKLFF
cdr3_nt: TGTGCCAGCAGCGCCTCCGGGACAAAGGGGTTCGAAAAACTGTTTTTT

j_call: TRBJ1-1
d_call: TRBD1
v_call: TRBV28
clone_size: .
cdr3_aa: CASSTPGQGDGAEAFF
cdr3_nt: TGTGCCAGCAGTACTCCGGGACAGGGGGACGGGGCTGAAGCTTTCTTT

j_call: TRBJ2-1
d_call: .
v_call: TRBV7-9
clone_size: .
cdr3_aa: CASSFGQFGDEQFF
cdr3_nt: TGTGCCAGCAGCTTTGGACAGTTCGGGGATGAGCAGTTCTTC

j_call: TRBJ2-7
d_call: .
v_call: TRBV7-9
clone_size: .
cdr3_aa: CASCGEYEQYF
cdr3_nt: TGTGCCAGCTGTGGGGAGTACGAGCAGTACTTC

j_call: TRBJ2-3
d_call: TRBD2
v_call: TRBV28
clone_size: .
cdr3_aa: CASQTSGRTDTQYF
cdr3_nt: TGTGCCAGCCAGACTAGCGGGAGGACAGATACGCAGTATTTT

j_call: TRBJ2-5
d_call: .
v_call: TRBV13
clone_size: .
cdr3_aa: CASSLGGRQETQYF
cdr3_nt: TGTGCCAGCAGCTTAGGGGGCAGACAAGAGACCCAGTACTTC

j_call: TRBJ1-1
d_call: .
v_call: TRBV6-5
clone_size: .
cdr3_aa: CASRLQGSGTEAFF
cdr3_nt: TGTGCCAGCAGGTTACAGGGATCAGGCACTGAAGCTTTCTTT

j_call: TRBJ2-3
d_call: TRBD2
v_call: TRBV5-1
clone_size: .
cdr3_aa: CASSSGRADDTQYF
cdr3_nt: TGCGCCAGCAGCTCAGGGAGGGCCGATGATACGCAGTATTTT

j_call: TRBJ2-2
d_call: TRBD2
v_call: TRBV18
clone_size: .
cdr3_aa: CASSPPGLASTGELFF
cdr3_nt: TGTGCCAGCTCACCACCGGGACTAGCGTCCACCGGGGAGCTGTTTTTT

j_call: TRBJ2-4
d_call: .
v_call: TRBV14
clone_size: .
cdr3_aa: CASSQEMRGNIQYF
cdr3_nt: TGTGCCAGCAGCCAAGAAATGCGGGGAAACATTCAGTACTTC

j_call: TRBJ2-1
d_call: .
v_call: TRBV30
clone_size: .
cdr3_aa: CAWNPDTYNEQFF
cdr3_nt: TGTGCCTGGAACCCGGACACCTACAATGAGCAGTTCTTC

j_call: TRBJ2-7
d_call: .
v_call: TRBV18
clone_size: .
cdr3_aa: CASSPGPTPSYEQYF
cdr3_nt: TGTGCCAGCTCACCAGGGCCCACTCCCAGCTACGAGCAGTACTTC

j_call: TRBJ2-5
d_call: TRBD1
v_call: TRBV10-3
clone_size: once
cdr3_aa: CAISESYGTDGETQYF
cdr3_nt: TGTGCCATCAGTGAGTCGTACGGGACAGATGGGGAGACCCAGTACTTC

j_call: TRBJ1-2
d_call: .
v_call: TRBV5-4
clone_size: few
cdr3_aa: CASSSPPFGYTF
cdr3_nt: TGTGCCAGCAGTAGCCCCCCCTTTGGCTACACCTTC

j_call: TRBJ2-7
d_call: .
v_call: TRBV9
clone_size: .
cdr3_aa: CASSARAAFSYEQYF
cdr3_nt: TGTGCCAGCAGCGCTCGCGCCGCGTTTTCCTACGAGCAGTACTTC

j_call: TRBJ1-4
d_call: .
v_call: TRBV7-8
clone_size: .
cdr3_aa: CASSLSEKLFF
cdr3_nt: TGTGCCAGCAGCTTATCGGAGAAACTGTTTTTT

j_call: TRBJ2-5
d_call: TRBD2
v_call: TRBV7-2
clone_size: .
cdr3_aa: CASSFTSGRASTQYF
cdr3_nt: TGTGCCAGCAGCTTCACTAGCGGGAGGGCCTCGACCCAGTACTTC

j_call: TRBJ2-7
d_call: .
v_call: TRBV12-1
clone_size: .
cdr3_aa: CASSFERTPSSYEQYF
cdr3_nt: TGTGCCAGCAGCTTTGAGCGGACTCCAAGCTCCTACGAGCAGTACTTC

j_call: TRBJ2-5
d_call: .
v_call: TRBV5-1
clone_size: .
cdr3_aa: CASRLVGRQPFRETQYF
cdr3_nt: TGCGCCAGCAGACTCGTTGGGAGACAACCCTTCCGAGAGACCCAGTACTTC

j_call: TRBJ2-7
d_call: TRBD2
v_call: TRBV6-5
clone_size: .
cdr3_aa: CASTPTSGPSYEQYF
cdr3_nt: TGTGCCAGCACCCCGACTAGCGGGCCCTCCTACGAGCAGTACTTC

j_call: TRBJ2-6
d_call: .
v_call: TRBV28
clone_size: .
cdr3_aa: CASSLSGSGANVLTF
cdr3_nt: TGTGCCAGCAGTTTGTCAGGGTCTGGGGCCAACGTCCTGACTTTC

j_call: TRBJ2-1
d_call: TRBD2
v_call: TRBV11-2
clone_size: .
cdr3_aa: CASSLGASGPYNEQFF
cdr3_nt: TGTGCCAGCAGCTTAGGGGCTAGCGGCCCCTACAATGAGCAGTTCTTC

j_call: TRBJ1-1
d_call: .
v_call: TRBV18
clone_size: .
cdr3_aa: CASSLQAELTEAFF
cdr3_nt: TGTGCCAGCTCCCTACAGGCTGAACTCACTGAAGCTTTCTTT

j_call: TRBJ2-6
d_call: .
v_call: TRBV7-9
clone_size: .
cdr3_aa: CASSLGHGANVLTF
cdr3_nt: TGTGCCAGCAGCTTGGGACACGGGGCCAACGTCCTGACTTTC

j_call: TRBJ2-5
d_call: .
v_call: TRBV5-1
clone_size: .
cdr3_aa: CASWEAGGPETQYF
cdr3_nt: TGCGCCAGCTGGGAGGCAGGCGGGCCAGAGACCCAGTACTTC

j_call: TRBJ2-2
d_call: TRBD1
v_call: TRBV5-6
clone_size: .
cdr3_aa: CASSSWTGRYTGELFF
cdr3_nt: TGTGCCAGCAGCTCCTGGACAGGGAGGTACACCGGGGAGCTGTTTTTT

j_call: TRBJ1-2
d_call: .
v_call: TRBV7-9
clone_size: once
cdr3_aa: CASSFRGGDGYTF
cdr3_nt: TGTGCCAGCAGCTTCCGGGGGGGCGATGGCTACACCTTC

j_call: TRBJ2-5
d_call: .
v_call: TRBV28
clone_size: .
cdr3_aa: CASKGDQETQYF
cdr3_nt: TGTGCCAGCAAAGGGGACCAAGAGACCCAGTACTTC

j_call: TRBJ2-3
d_call: .
v_call: TRBV29-1
clone_size: .
cdr3_aa: CSVDASADTQYF
cdr3_nt: TGCAGCGTTGACGCTAGCGCGGATACGCAGTATTTT

j_call: TRBJ2-1
d_call: TRBD2
v_call: TRBV5-1
clone_size: .
cdr3_aa: CASSSSGTSGNNEQFF
cdr3_nt: TGCGCCAGCAGCTCTTCCGGGACTAGCGGCAACAATGAGCAGTTCTTC

j_call: TRBJ1-1
d_call: .
v_call: TRBV28
clone_size: .
cdr3_aa: CASSLIQQNTEAFF
cdr3_nt: TGTGCCAGCAGTTTAATACAGCAAAACACTGAAGCTTTCTTT

j_call: TRBJ2-1
d_call: TRBD2
v_call: TRBV5-6
clone_size: .
cdr3_aa: CASRETGTSANEQFF
cdr3_nt: TGTGCCAGCAGAGAAACGGGGACTAGCGCCAATGAGCAGTTCTTC

j_call: TRBJ1-1
d_call: .
v_call: TRBV2
clone_size: .
cdr3_aa: CASLATGNTEAFF
cdr3_nt: TGTGCCAGCTTAGCGACGGGGAACACTGAAGCTTTCTTT

j_call: TRBJ2-1
d_call: .
v_call: TRBV11-2
clone_size: once
cdr3_aa: CASSFADYNEQFF
cdr3_nt: TGTGCCAGCAGCTTCGCGGACTATAACGAGCAGTTCTTC

j_call: TRBJ1-4
d_call: .
v_call: TRBV7-9
clone_size: .
cdr3_aa: CASSPQGPYEKLFF
cdr3_nt: TGTGCCAGCAGCCCTCAGGGGCCTTATGAAAAACTGTTTTTT

j_call: TRBJ2-1
d_call: .
v_call: TRBV18
clone_size: .
cdr3_aa: CASSLGGFRGQTYNEQFF
cdr3_nt: TGTGCCAGCTCACTGGGGGGTTTCCGGGGCCAAACTTACAATGAGCAGTTCTTC

j_call: TRBJ1-1
d_call: .
v_call: TRBV6-1
clone_size: .
cdr3_aa: CASSEAGRFSTEAFF
cdr3_nt: TGTGCCAGCAGTGAAGCCGGCAGGTTTAGCACTGAAGCTTTCTTT

j_call: TRBJ2-7
d_call: TRBD2
v_call: TRBV6-1
clone_size: .
cdr3_aa: CASRRLAGGPSEQYF
cdr3_nt: TGTGCCAGCAGAAGACTAGCGGGAGGGCCTAGCGAGCAGTACTTC

j_call: TRBJ1-1
d_call: TRBD1
v_call: TRBV28
clone_size: .
cdr3_aa: CASGVRQGHTEAFF
cdr3_nt: TGTGCCAGCGGAGTCCGACAGGGGCACACTGAAGCTTTCTTT

j_call: TRBJ2-3
d_call: .
v_call: TRBV6-1
clone_size: .
cdr3_aa: CASSERGRRNTDTQYF
cdr3_nt: TGTGCCAGCAGTGAAAGGGGCAGGAGAAACACAGATACGCAGTATTTT

j_call: TRBJ2-2
d_call: TRBD2
v_call: TRBV4-1
clone_size: .
cdr3_aa: CASSHHWSSGRSGTGELFF
cdr3_nt: TGCGCCAGCAGCCATCATTGGTCTAGCGGGAGATCAGGCACCGGGGAGCTGTTTTTT

j_call: TRBJ1-2
d_call: .
v_call: TRBV18
clone_size: .
cdr3_aa: CASSWDSAGYTF
cdr3_nt: TGTGCCAGCTCATGGGACTCGGCAGGCTACACCTTC

j_call: TRBJ2-7
d_call: TRBD2
v_call: TRBV5-1
clone_size: .
cdr3_aa: CASTGGSGSYEQYF
cdr3_nt: TGCGCCAGCACCGGTGGGAGCGGGAGCTACGAGCAGTACTTC